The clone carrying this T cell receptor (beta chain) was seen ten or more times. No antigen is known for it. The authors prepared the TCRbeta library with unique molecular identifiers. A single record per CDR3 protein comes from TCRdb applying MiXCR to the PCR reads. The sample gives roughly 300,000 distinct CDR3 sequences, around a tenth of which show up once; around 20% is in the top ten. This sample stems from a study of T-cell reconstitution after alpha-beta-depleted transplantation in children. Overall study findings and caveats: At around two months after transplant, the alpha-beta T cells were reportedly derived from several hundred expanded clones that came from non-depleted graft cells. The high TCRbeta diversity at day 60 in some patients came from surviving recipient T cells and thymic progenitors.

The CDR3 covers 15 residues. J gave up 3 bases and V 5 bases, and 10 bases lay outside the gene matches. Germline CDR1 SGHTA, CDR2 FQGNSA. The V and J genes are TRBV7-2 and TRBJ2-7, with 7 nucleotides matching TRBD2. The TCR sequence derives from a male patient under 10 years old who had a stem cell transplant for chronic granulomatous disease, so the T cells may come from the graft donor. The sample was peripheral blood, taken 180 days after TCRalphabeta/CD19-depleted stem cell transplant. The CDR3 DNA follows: TGTGCCAGCAGCCTGCACTCGGGGGGATTCTACGAGCAGTACTTC. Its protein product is CASSLHSGGFYEQYF. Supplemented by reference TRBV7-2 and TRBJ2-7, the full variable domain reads GAGVSQSPSNKVTEKGKDVELRCDPISGHTALYWYRQSLGQGLEFLIYFQGNSAPDKSGLPSDRFSAERTGGSVSTLTIQRTQQEDSAVYLCASSLHSGGFYEQYFGPGTRLTVT.